The next 23 T cell receptor beta chains were all read from a single sample in a study of regulatory T cells in long-lasting Graves disease. Time point given: newly diagnosed GD, antithyroid drugs for less than 3 months. The TCR library was made from RNA that had been extracted from PBMCs in TRIzol. iRepertoire HTBI primers and Arm-PCR of CDR3 regions built TCR beta libraries. TCRdb called the multiplex PCR reads again in MiXCR, with one record for every CDR3 protein. The data hold 300,000 to 400,000 distinct CDR3 sequences, with 15% to 20% observed a single time. Sequenced here: peripheral blood mononuclear cells (PBMCs), sampled at new diagnosis, from a patient treated with antithyroid drugs. The origin of the receptors is a female donor with Graves disease.

This clonotype has at least ten counts. The chain uses TRBV4-2 and TRBJ2-7; a possible D gene is TRBD2 (6 bases). V lost 0 bases, J lost 2 bases, and 11 bases lay in between. CDR1 and CDR2 from the germline V gene are LGHNA and YNFKEQ. The CDR3 has 15 amino acids. The CDR3 sequence is CASSQDRRGPYEQYF. The CDR3 nucleotides read TGTGCCAGCAGCCAAGATAGGAGGGGCCCCTACGAGCAGTACTTC.

In its sample, this clonotype was seen many times. This chain links TRBV30 with TRBJ1-5; no clear D. CDR1 GTSNPN and CDR2 SVGIG come from the germline V gene (reference sequence). The length of the CDR3 is 16 residues. Trimming pared 0 bases from V and 2 bases from J, leaving 14 bases between. The CDR3 coding sequence is TGTGCCTGGAGTGTAAGTAACGCGAGGGGCAATCAGCCCCAGCATTTT. Residues: CAWSVSNARGNQPQHF.

This clonotype was picked up many times. The chain links TRBV7-2 to TRBJ1-1, with D unclear. This CDR3 region has 15 residues. V was trimmed by 6 bases and J by 1 base, leaving 15 bases between them. Per germline, CDR1 SGHTA and CDR2 FQGNSA. The CDR3 sequence: CASRPPQQQNTEAFF. The DNA for the CDR3 is TGTGCCAGCAGACCGCCGCAGCAGCAGAACACTGAAGCTTTCTTT.

This clonotype appeared many times. One base separates it from a far larger clone, so it is likely a read error. V and J are TRBV6-9 and TRBJ2-7, with 8 bases identical to TRBD2. Germline assignment: CDR1 MNHGY and CDR2 SVAAGI. The CDR3 has 15 amino acids. V was pared by 3 bases and J by 3 bases, with 7 bases of the junction left unmatched. CDR3 DNA sequence: TGTGCCAGCAGTTACGGAAGCGGGAGCGACTACGAGCAGTACTTC. This translates into CASSYGSGSDYEQYF.

This clonotype turned up a few times. The gene calls are TRBV6-2 or TRBV6-3 and TRBJ2-5, with TRBD2 identical over 12 bases. Germline CDR1 reads MNHEY; CDR2 reads SVGEGT. The CDR3 is 17 residues long. Unmatched junction bases numbered 10, after V lost 4 bases and J lost 4 bases. In DNA form, the CDR3 reads TGTGCCAGCAGTTCTCTAGCGGGAGGGGCCCAACGAGAGACCCAGTACTTC. Translation: CASSSLAGGAQRETQYF.

This clonotype was seen a handful of times. CDR3 sequence reads: CASSDTTSGRVYSYNEQFF. CDR3 DNA: TGTGCCAGCAGTGATACGACTAGCGGGAGGGTGTACTCCTACAATGAGCAGTTCTTC. This chain uses TRBV25-1 with TRBJ2-1; 14 bases match TRBD2. This CDR3 comprises 19 residues. Trimming took 3 bases from V and 0 from J; bases not matched to a gene: 7. The germline V gene has CDR1 MGHDK and CDR2 SYGVNS.

This clonotype was counted at least ten times. The chain joins TRBV20-1 to TRBJ2-7; tentative D call: TRBD2 (6 bases). The CDR3 length is 15 residues. Germline-derived CDR1 and CDR2 are DFQATT and SNEGSKA (reference sequence). Trimming took 1 base from V and 3 from J, leaving 16 bases between them. The CDR3 nucleotides are TGCAGTGCTAGAGTGAGAAAACTAGCCAGCTACGAGCAGTACTTC. This codes for CSARVRKLASYEQYF.

This clonotype was detected ten times or more. This chain joins TRBV5-1 and TRBJ2-3, with a weak D call TRBD1 (5 bases). The CDR3 sequence is 14 residues long. From germline, CDR1 is SGHRS and CDR2 YFSETQ. V lost 4 bases, J lost 5 bases, and 14 bases lay in between. Here the CDR3 reads CASSEPSQGDTQYF. As DNA, the CDR3 is TGCGCCAGCAGCGAACCGTCTCAGGGAGATACGCAGTATTTT.

This chain links TRBV3-1 with TRBJ2-5; TRBD2 is a possible D gene (5 bases). This CDR3 has 14 amino acids. V was cut by 1 base and J by 6 bases, with 12 bases left in between. The V gene's germline CDR1 is LGHDT and CDR2 YNNKEL (reference sequence). The CDR3 spells CASSQVEGWKTQYF. CDR3 in DNA: TGTGCCAGCAGCCAAGTAGAGGGTTGGAAGACCCAGTACTTC.

There are a few counts of this clonotype. This is likely an artifact of a read error, given a far larger clone one base away. The rearrangement uses TRBV2 and TRBJ2-5, with TRBD2 as a possible D gene (6 bases). Germline CDR1 and CDR2: SNHLY and FYNNEI. The germline V and J ends were trimmed by 5 bases and 1 base, with 14 bases remaining between them. CDR3 length: 15 residues. The CDR3 DNA reads as TGTGCCAGCAGTTTTTTAGCGGAAGGCCAAGAGACCCAGTACTTC. Translated, it gives CASSFLAEGQETQYF.

This clonotype was picked up one time. Given a far larger clone just one base away, this is likely a sequencing read error. V and J are TRBV5-5 and TRBJ2-7; 8 bases are shared with TRBD2. V shed 5 bases, J shed 5 bases, and the junction held 9 bases outside the gene matches. Germline CDR1 SGHKS, CDR2 YYEKEE (reference sequence). The CDR3 spans 14 residues. The CDR3 spells CASRPSGGIDEQYF. CDR3 nucleotide sequence: TGTGCCAGCAGACCGTCGGGGGGGATCGACGAGCAGTACTTC.

This clonotype occurred many times. J is TRBJ2-1 and V is TRBV30; D unresolved. Germline CDR1 is GTSNPN and CDR2 is SVGIG (reference sequence). This CDR3 comprises 14 residues. V lost 3 bases to trimming and J lost 5 bases, with 14 bases between them. The CDR3 region has the DNA TGTGCCTGGAGAGTGTATTCTCATAACAATGAGCAGTTCTTC. Protein sequence: CAWRVYSHNNEQFF.

The chain joins TRBV10-2 to TRBJ2-2; TRBD2 agrees at 13 bases. Germline loops: CDR1 WSHSY, CDR2 SAAADI. The CDR3 runs 15 residues. V shed 5 bases and J 6 bases; nucleotides not matched to a gene: 3. The CDR3 loop is CASSTLAGGPGELFF. The CDR3 DNA sequence: TGCGCCAGCAGTACACTAGCGGGAGGGCCCGGGGAGCTGTTTTTT.

This clonotype occurred many times. V is TRBV6-5 and J is TRBJ2-3; D possibly corresponds to TRBD2 (7 bases). The CDR3 length is 17 residues. The V and J ends lost 0 bases and 3 bases respectively, with 16 bases between them. Germline CDR1 MNHEY, CDR2 SVGAGI. The chain's CDR3 is CASSYSGGGGGTDTQYF. Written as DNA, the CDR3 is TGTGCCAGCAGTTACTCGGGCGGAGGGGGAGGGACAGATACGCAGTATTTT.

In this sample, this clonotype turned up many times. The V call is TRBV24-1, the J call TRBJ2-1, with 15 positions matching TRBD2. The V and J ends lost 3 bases and 10 bases, in that order; junction bases with no gene match: 18. Germline CDR1 and CDR2: KGHDR and SFDVKD. The CDR3 is made up of 20 amino acids. CDR3 residues: CATSDPNPGLAGGGAREQFF. For the CDR3, the DNA is TGTGCCACCAGTGATCCGAACCCGGGACTAGCGGGAGGCGGTGCTAGGGAGCAGTTCTTC.

This clonotype appeared many times. The chain employs TRBV27 and TRBJ1-1; a possible D gene is TRBD1 (5 bases). Trimming pared 5 bases from V and 6 bases from J, leaving 25 bases between. CDR1 and CDR2 (germline): MNHEY, SMNVEV (reference sequence). The CDR3 sequence is 17 residues long. DNA for the CDR3: TGTGCCAGCAGTCCCCGACAGTTCCCCCATCCATCGGCTGAAGCTTTCTTT. This translates into CASSPRQFPHPSAEAFF.

This clonotype showed up many times. The rearrangement uses TRBV11-2 and TRBJ2-7; either TRBD1 or TRBD2 may fit D (5 bases each). The CDR3 contains 13 residues. V was clipped by 2 bases and J by 4 bases, with 9 bases between them. The V gene's germline CDR1 is SGHAT and CDR2 FQNNGV. This CDR3 is CASSLQEGYEQYF. The CDR3 DNA reads as TGTGCCAGCAGCTTACAAGAGGGGTACGAGCAGTACTTC.

This clonotype has ten or more counts. The chain couples TRBV3-1 to TRBJ2-7; D may match TRBD1 or TRBD2 (5 bases each). The CDR3 runs to 15 residues. Germline loops: CDR1 LGHDT, CDR2 YNNKEL (reference sequence). With 4 bases removed from V and 2 bases from J, the gap between germline ends came to 15 bases. The CDR3 loop reads CASSLTSTAAYEQYF. The CDR3 DNA reads TGTGCCAGCAGCCTGACCTCGACAGCGGCCTACGAGCAGTACTTC.

The chain employs TRBV20-1 and TRBJ2-7; D possibly corresponds to TRBD2 (6 bases). V was shortened by 6 bases and J by 6 bases, with 15 bases between the two germline ends. CDR1 DFQATT and CDR2 SNEGSKA come from the germline V gene (reference sequence). CDR3 length equals 12 residues. CDR3 loop: CSAPRGKGEQYF. The CDR3 DNA sequence: TGCAGTGCCCCTCGGGGGAAAGGCGAGCAGTACTTC.

The table lists this clonotype with a few counts. This chain links TRBV12-3 or TRBV12-4 with TRBJ2-7; TRBD2 matches at 8 bases. The CDR3 has 18 residues. V shed 2 bases, J shed 3 bases, and the junction held 15 bases outside the gene matches. CDR3 in DNA: TGTGCCAGCAGTTTAACAGCGGGAGTAACCCGAGGCGGCTACGAGCAGTACTTC. It is translated as CASSLTAGVTRGGYEQYF.

This clonotype was recorded at least ten times. The junction departs from the called germline gene at one end, perhaps through a read error. The rearrangement uses TRBV19 and TRBJ1-2; perhaps TRBD1 as D (6 bases). The germline gives CDR1 LNHDA, CDR2 SQIVND (reference sequence). This CDR3 spans 13 amino acids. CDR3 loop: CASSSRQGRGMAF. The CDR3 DNA reads as TGTGCCAGTAGTTCCCGTCAGGGGCGCGGGATGGCCTTC.

Many counts were recorded for this clonotype. J is TRBJ2-7 and V is TRBV11-2, with 8 bases aligning to TRBD2. Germline assignment: CDR1 SGHAT and CDR2 FQNNGV. J lost 3 bases, V lost 4 bases, and 5 bases had no gene match. This CDR3 contains 14 residues. CDR3 DNA sequence: TGTGCCAGCAGCTCAACCGGGACTAGCTACGAGCAGTACTTC. Translating it yields CASSSTGTSYEQYF.

This clonotype was found many times. The chain combines TRBV30 with TRBJ1-1, with no clear D. Germline CDR1 reads GTSNPN; CDR2 reads SVGIG (reference sequence). This CDR3 is built from 12 residues. V gave up 2 bases and J gave up 5 bases, with 9 bases separating them. The CDR3 DNA reads TGTGCCTGGAGTAAAAGGAGGACTGAAGCTTTCTTT. Amino acids: CAWSKRRTEAFF. Full variable domain (rest looked up from reference TRBV30 and TRBJ1-1): SQTIHQWPATLVQPVGSPLSLECTVEGTSNPNLYWYRQAAGRGLQLLFYSVGIGQISSEVPQNLSASRPQDRQFILSSKKLLLSDSGFYLCAWSKRRTEAFFGQGTRLTVV.